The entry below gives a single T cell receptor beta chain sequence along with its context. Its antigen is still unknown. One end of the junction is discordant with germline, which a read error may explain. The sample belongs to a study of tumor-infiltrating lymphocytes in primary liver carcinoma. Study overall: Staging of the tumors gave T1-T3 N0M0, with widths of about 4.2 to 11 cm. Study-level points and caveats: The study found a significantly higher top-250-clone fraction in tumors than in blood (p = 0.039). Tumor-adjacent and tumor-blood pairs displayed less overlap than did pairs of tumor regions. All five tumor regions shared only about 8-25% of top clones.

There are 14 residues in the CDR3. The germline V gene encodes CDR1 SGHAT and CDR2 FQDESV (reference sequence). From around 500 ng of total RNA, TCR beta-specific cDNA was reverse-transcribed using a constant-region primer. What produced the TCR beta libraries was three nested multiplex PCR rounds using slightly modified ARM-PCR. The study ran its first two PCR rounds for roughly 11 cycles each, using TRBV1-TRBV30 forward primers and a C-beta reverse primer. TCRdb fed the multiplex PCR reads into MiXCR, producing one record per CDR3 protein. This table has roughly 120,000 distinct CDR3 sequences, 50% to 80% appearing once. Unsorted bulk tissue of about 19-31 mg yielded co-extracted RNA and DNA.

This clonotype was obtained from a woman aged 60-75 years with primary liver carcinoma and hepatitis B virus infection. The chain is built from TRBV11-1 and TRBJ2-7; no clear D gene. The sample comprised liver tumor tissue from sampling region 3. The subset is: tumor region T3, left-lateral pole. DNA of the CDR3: TGTGCCGGCAGCTTTCGAGCAGTGACCTACGAGCAGTACTTC. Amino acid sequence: CAGSFRAVTYEQYF.